This T cell receptor (beta chain) is drawn from a study of T cell changes during pregnancy in multiple sclerosis. Assay: immunoSEQ multiplex PCR; the TCRdb copy retains only in-frame clones and omits some. The sample carries about 28,000 clones, about 92% recorded once. CDR1 and CDR2 from the germline V gene are SGHAT and FQNNGV. Losses at the gene ends were 1 base for V and 4 bases for J; bases not matched to a gene: 6. The CDR3 consists of 17 residues. The sequenced sample was CD4+ T cells from peripheral blood mononuclear cells, obtained after pregnancy. This TCR derives from a female donor with multiple sclerosis, enrolled in a pregnancy study. The chain is built from TRBV11-2 and TRBJ2-1, with 11 bases identical to TRBD2. This chain's CDR3 is CASSLGLAGFLYNEQFF. The DNA of the CDR3 is TGTGCCAGCAGCTTAGGACTAGCGGGGTTCTTGTACAATGAGCAGTTCTTC.